The 8 T cell receptor beta chains below all came from one sample that was sequenced in a study of OX40 agonist ivuxolimab in advanced cancers. The table came from immunoSEQ multiplex PCR; TCRdb's copy has only in-frame clones and leaves some out. The sample shows some 20,000 clones, just under 75% of them seen only once. Source: CD4+ or CD8+ T cells sorted from blood, taken in a trial of the OX40 agonist ivuxolimab. Receptor source: an adult with an advanced solid tumor such as melanoma, head and neck, liver or kidney cancer.

The V and J genes are TRBV5-6 and TRBJ1-2; D gene unclear. From germline, CDR1 is SGHDT and CDR2 YYEEEE. Trimming left V 0 bases short and J 4 bases short, with 4 bases between. CDR3 length equals 12 residues. The CDR3: CASSLGSYGYTF. CDR3 DNA sequence: TGTGCCAGCAGCTTGGGGAGCTATGGCTACACCTTC.

The CDR3 bases are TGTGCCAGCAGTTACGCAGGGGCTTACGAGCAGTACTTC. It translates to CASSYAGAYEQYF. J is TRBJ2-5 and V is TRBV6-5, with D possibly being TRBD1 (6 bases). Gene TRBJ2-7 matches the end of the DNA better, so the J call may be wrong. The germline CDR1 and CDR2 sequences are MNHEY and SVGAGI. The CDR3 runs to 13 residues.

The chain combines TRBV10-1 with TRBJ2-1; D is ambiguous. V was clipped by 0 bases and J by 6 bases, with 9 bases between them. The length of the CDR3 is 14 residues. The V gene's germline CDR1 is WNHNN and CDR2 SYGVQD (reference sequence). The CDR3 DNA reads as TGCGCCAGCAGTGAGTCGATGAGTTCCAATGAGCAGTTCTTC. Amino acid sequence: CASSESMSSNEQFF.

The rearrangement links TRBV30 to TRBJ2-7, with D unresolved. The germline V gene encodes CDR1 GTSNPN and CDR2 SVGIG (reference sequence). V lost 2 bases and J lost 0, with 8 bases in between. The CDR3 contains 13 residues. The CDR3 sequence: CAWSLVFSYEQYF. CDR3 coding DNA: TGTGCCTGGAGTCTAGTCTTCTCCTACGAGCAGTACTTC.

The chain uses TRBV14 and TRBJ1-4; possibly TRBD1 for D (6 bases). Trimming shortened V by 1 base and J by 8 bases, and 17 bases separated the two germline ends. The CDR3 runs to 16 residues. CDR1 is SGHDN and CDR2 is FVKESK in the germline V gene. CDR3 residues: CASSQATQGRYEKLFF. The CDR3, as DNA: TGTGCCAGCAGCCAAGCAACGCAGGGGCGATACGAAAAACTGTTTTTT.

In the case of this clone: One junction end disagrees with the germline gene, perhaps due to a read error. The CDR3 DNA reads as TGTGCCAGCAGATTAGACGCGGGAGGGTCCTACGAGCAGTACTTC. Translation gives CASRLDAGGSYEQYF. This rearrangement joins TRBV7-6 to TRBJ2-7; 9 bases fit TRBD2. The germline V gene has CDR1 SGHVS and CDR2 FNYEAQ. The CDR3 length is 15 residues.

V is TRBV7-9 and J is TRBJ2-2; D is uncertain. The CDR3 has 12 amino acids. The V gene's germline CDR1 is SEHNR and CDR2 FQNEAQ (reference sequence). Trimming pared 4 bases from V and 6 bases from J, leaving 6 bases between. The DNA for the CDR3 is TGTGCCAGCAGCTACCGCCCCGGGGAGCTGTTTTTT. Its translation is CASSYRPGELFF. The variable domain in full, completed from reference TRBV7-9 and TRBJ2-2, reads DTGVSQNPRHKITKRGQNVTFRCDPISEHNRLYWYRQTLGQGPEFLTYFQNEAQLEKSRLLSDRFSAERPKGSFSTLEIQRTEQGDSAMYLCASSYRPGELFFGEGSRLTVL.

This clone was picked up a small number of times. This chain links TRBV9 with TRBJ2-7; a possible D gene is TRBD2 (5 bases). Deletions cut 0 bases from V and 5 bases from J, with 15 bases between. This CDR3 comprises 15 residues. CDR1 is SGDLS and CDR2 is YYNGEE in the germline V gene. This chain's CDR3 is CASSVVPGSTHEQYF. For the CDR3, the DNA is TGTGCCAGCAGCGTAGTCCCGGGATCGACCCACGAGCAGTACTTC.